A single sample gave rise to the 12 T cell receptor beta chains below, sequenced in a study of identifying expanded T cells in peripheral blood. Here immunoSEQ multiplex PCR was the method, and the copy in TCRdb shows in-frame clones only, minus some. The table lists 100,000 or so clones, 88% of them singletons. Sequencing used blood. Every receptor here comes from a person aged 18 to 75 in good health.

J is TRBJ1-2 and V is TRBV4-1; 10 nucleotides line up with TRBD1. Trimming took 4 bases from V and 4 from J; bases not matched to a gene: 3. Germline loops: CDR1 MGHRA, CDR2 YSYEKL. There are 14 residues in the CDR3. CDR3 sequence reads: CASSPRTGGYGYTF. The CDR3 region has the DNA TGCGCCAGCAGCCCCAGGACAGGGGGCTATGGCTACACCTTC.

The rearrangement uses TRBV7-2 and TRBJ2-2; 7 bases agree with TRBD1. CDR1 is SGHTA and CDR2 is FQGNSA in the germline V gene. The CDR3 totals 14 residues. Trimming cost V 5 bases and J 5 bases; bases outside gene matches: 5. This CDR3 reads CASSNRGRTGELFF. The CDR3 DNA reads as TGTGCCAGCAGCAACAGGGGTAGAACCGGGGAGCTGTTTTTT. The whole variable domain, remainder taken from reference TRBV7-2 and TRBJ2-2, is GAGVSQSPSNKVTEKGKDVELRCDPISGHTALYWYRQSLGQGLEFLIYFQGNSAPDKSGLPSDRFSAERTGGSVSTLTIQRTQQEDSAVYLCASSNRGRTGELFFGEGSRLTVL.

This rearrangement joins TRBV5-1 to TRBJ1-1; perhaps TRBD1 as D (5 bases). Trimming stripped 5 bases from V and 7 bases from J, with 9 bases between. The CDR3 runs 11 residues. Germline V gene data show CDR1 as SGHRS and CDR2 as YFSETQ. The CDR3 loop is CASRGGGEAFF. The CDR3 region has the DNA TGCGCCAGCAGGGGGGGAGGTGAAGCTTTCTTT. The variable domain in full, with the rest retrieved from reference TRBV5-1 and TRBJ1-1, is KAGVTQTPRYLIKTRGQQVTLSCSPISGHRSVSWYQQTPGQGLQFLFEYFSETQRNKGNFPGRFSGRQFSNSRSEMNVSTLELGDSALYLCASRGGGEAFFGQGTRLTVV.

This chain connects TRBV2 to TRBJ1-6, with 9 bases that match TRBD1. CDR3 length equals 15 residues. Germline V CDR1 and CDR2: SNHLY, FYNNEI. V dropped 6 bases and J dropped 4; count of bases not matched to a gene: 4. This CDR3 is CASRPGQGYNSPLHF. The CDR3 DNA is TGTGCCAGCAGGCCGGGACAGGGTTATAATTCACCCCTCCACTTT.

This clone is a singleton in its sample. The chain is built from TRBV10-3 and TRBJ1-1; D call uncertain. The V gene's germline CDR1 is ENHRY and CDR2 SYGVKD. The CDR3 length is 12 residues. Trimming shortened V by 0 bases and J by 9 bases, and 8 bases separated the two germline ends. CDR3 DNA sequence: TGTGCCATCAGTGAGTCGGAACGGCAAGCTTTCTTT. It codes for CAISESERQAFF.

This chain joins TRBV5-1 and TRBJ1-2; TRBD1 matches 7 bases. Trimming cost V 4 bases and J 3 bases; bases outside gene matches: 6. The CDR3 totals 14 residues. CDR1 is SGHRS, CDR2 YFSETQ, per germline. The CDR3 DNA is TGCGCCAGCAGCCCAGACAGGGTGGACTATGGCTACACCTTC. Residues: CASSPDRVDYGYTF.

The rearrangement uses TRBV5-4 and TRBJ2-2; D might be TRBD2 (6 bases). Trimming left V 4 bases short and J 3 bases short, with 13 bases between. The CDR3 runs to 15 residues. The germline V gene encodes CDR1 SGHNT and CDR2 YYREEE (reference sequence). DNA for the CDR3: TGTGCCAGCAGCCCCTGGAGGGAAGACACCGGGGAGCTGTTTTTT. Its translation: CASSPWREDTGELFF.

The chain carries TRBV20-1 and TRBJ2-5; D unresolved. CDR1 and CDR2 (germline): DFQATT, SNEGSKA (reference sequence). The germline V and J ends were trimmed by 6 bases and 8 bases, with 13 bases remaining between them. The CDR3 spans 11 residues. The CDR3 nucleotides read TGCAGTGCAAGGCCGGTTGATACCCAGTACTTC. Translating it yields CSARPVDTQYF.

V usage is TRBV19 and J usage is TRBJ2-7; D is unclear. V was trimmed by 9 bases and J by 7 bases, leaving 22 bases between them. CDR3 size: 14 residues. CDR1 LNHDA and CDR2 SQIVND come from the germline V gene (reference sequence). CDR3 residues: CASSTPGSVTEQYF. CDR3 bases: TGTGCCAGCTCTACACCGGGCTCCGTCACTGAGCAGTACTTC.

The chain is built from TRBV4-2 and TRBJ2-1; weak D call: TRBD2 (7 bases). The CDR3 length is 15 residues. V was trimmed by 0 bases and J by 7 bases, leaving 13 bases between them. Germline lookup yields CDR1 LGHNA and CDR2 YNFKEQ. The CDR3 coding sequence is TGTGCCAGCAGCCAAGATTATGGGAGGGGGAATGAGCAGTTCTTC. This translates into CASSQDYGRGNEQFF.

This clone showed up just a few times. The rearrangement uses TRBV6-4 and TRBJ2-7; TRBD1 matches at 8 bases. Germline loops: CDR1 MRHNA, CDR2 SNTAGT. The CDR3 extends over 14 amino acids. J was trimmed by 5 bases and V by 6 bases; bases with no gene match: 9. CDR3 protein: CASRRRTGMHEQYF. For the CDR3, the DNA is TGTGCCAGCAGACGCCGGACAGGGATGCACGAGCAGTACTTC.

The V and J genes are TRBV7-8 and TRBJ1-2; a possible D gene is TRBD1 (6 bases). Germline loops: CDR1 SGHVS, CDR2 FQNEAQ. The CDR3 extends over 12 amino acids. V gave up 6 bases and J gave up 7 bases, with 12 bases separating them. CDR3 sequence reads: CASRGTGFGYTF. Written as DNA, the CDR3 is TGTGCCAGCAGGGGAACAGGGTTTGGCTACACCTTC. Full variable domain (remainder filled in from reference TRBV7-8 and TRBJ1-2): GAGVSQSPRYKVAKRGQDVALRCDPISGHVSLFWYQQALGQGPEFLTYFQNEAQLDKSGLPSDRFFAERPEGSVSTLKIQRTQQEDSAVYLCASRGTGFGYTFGSGTRLTVV.